The present T cell receptor beta chain was sequenced within a study of blood T cell repertoires in COVID-19. Overall study context: The United States, Italy and Spain supplied acute and convalescent COVID-19 samples. The cDNA or gDNA used as material had been derived from T cells, B-cell-depleted T cells, or PBMCs.

V gave up 3 bases and J gave up 7 bases, with 12 bases separating them. The CDR3 has 13 residues. CDR1 and CDR2 (germline): MNHNS, SASEGT. In the original workflow: Quantification of nucleated cells was approximated via reference gene primer amplification. Clones were sequenced by immunoSEQ multiplex PCR, and TCRdb holds only the in-frame ones, with some missing. From that table come the V and J calls and clone size; the DNA was used to work out D and trimming. The profile shows 250,000 to 350,000 clones, more than 80% of them singletons. The receptor was isolated from a woman in her twenties or thirties with active or convalescent COVID-19. The specimen sequenced was peripheral blood. This chain connects TRBV6-1 to TRBJ1-2; possible D gene TRBD1, 5 bases. This CDR3 is CASSDSRGSGYTF. The CDR3 DNA sequence: TGTGCCAGCAGTGATTCTCGGGGGAGTGGCTACACCTTC.